The 6 T cell receptor beta chains presented below share a single source sample, sequenced in a study of T cells in localized non-small cell lung cancer. Sequencing used immunoSEQ multiplex PCR; TCRdb keeps in-frame clones, though not all of them. The sample lists 75,000 to 85,000 clones, 80% occurring once. The specimen comprised peripheral blood, sampled before any cancer treatment. These receptors all come from an older female donor with stage I lung adenocarcinoma.

V usage is TRBV7-8 and J usage is TRBJ2-7, with 7 nucleotides matching TRBD2. This CDR3 spans 18 amino acids. Germline V CDR1 and CDR2: SGHVS, FQNEAQ. The J segment lost 3 bases and the V segment lost 4 bases, leaving 18 bases of the junction unmatched. CDR3 in DNA: TGTGCCAGCAGCTCATTGAGGGTGGGGAGGGGACCTAGCTACGAGCAGTACTTC. Its protein product is CASSSLRVGRGPSYEQYF.

A single count supports this clone. The V call is TRBV6-5, the J call TRBJ2-7; TRBD2 is a possible D gene (5 bases). CDR1 and CDR2 (germline): MNHEY, SVGAGI. The V end was cut by 4 bases, the J end by 0 bases, with 16 bases between. The CDR3 contains 16 residues. The CDR3 is CASSSVLVGNSYEQYF. The CDR3 DNA is TGTGCCAGCAGTTCAGTTCTCGTCGGGAACTCCTACGAGCAGTACTTC.

This chain uses TRBV2 with TRBJ2-5; 7 nucleotides agree with TRBD2. Trimming removed 6 bases from V and 5 bases from J; junction bases left unmatched: 12. CDR1 SNHLY and CDR2 FYNNEI come from the germline V gene. The length of the CDR3 is 15 residues. The CDR3 is CASSLRGTTLETQYF. CDR3 in DNA: TGTGCCAGCAGCCTGCGGGGGACGACCTTGGAGACCCAGTACTTC.

This clone is a singleton in its sample. The chain employs TRBV7-2 and TRBJ2-5; TRBD2 aligns across 7 bases. Losses at the gene ends were 2 bases for V and 5 bases for J; bases not matched to a gene: 8. There are 15 residues in the CDR3. From germline, CDR1 is SGHTA and CDR2 FQGNSA. CDR3 region: CASSLRTSPMETQYF. The DNA of the CDR3 is TGTGCCAGCAGCTTAAGGACTAGTCCAATGGAGACCCAGTACTTC.

The chain uses TRBV27 and TRBJ1-1; D not resolved. Trimming pared 3 bases from V and 2 bases from J, leaving 7 bases between. The CDR3 is 13 amino acids. CDR1 is MNHEY and CDR2 is SMNVEV in the germline V gene (reference sequence). This CDR3 reads CASSFWPNTEAFF. The CDR3 coding sequence is TGTGCCAGCAGTTTCTGGCCAAACACTGAAGCTTTCTTT.

The chain employs TRBV19 and TRBJ1-2; 8 nucleotides agree with TRBD1. The CDR3 is 14 amino acids. J was trimmed by 8 bases and V by 6 bases; bases with no gene match: 11. Per germline, CDR1 LNHDA and CDR2 SQIVND (reference sequence). The CDR3 region is CASRPNRGSKGYTF. DNA for the CDR3: TGTGCCAGTAGACCGAACAGGGGGTCAAAAGGCTACACCTTC.